This is a list of T cell receptor beta chains from one sample in a study of cytomegalovirus exposure and HLA in healthy donors. Profiled with immunoSEQ multiplex PCR; TCRdb holds only in-frame clones, not every one. The listing contains just over 150,000 clones. The material sequenced was PBMCs. Receptors originate from a young man in good health and CMV-seronegative. Each CDR3 is given with its conserved first and last residue. D genes are given only for firm matches.

j_call: TRBJ2-5
v_call: TRBV19
d_call: -
cdr3_nt: TGTGCCAGCCTAGTGAGACAGAAAGAGACCCAGTACTTC
cdr3_aa: CASLVRQKETQYF

j_call: TRBJ2-7
v_call: TRBV19
d_call: -
cdr3_nt: TGTGCCAGTAGTATATGGTCCGGGAGCCTCTCCTACGAGCAGTACTTC
cdr3_aa: CASSIWSGSLSYEQYF

j_call: TRBJ2-5
v_call: TRBV19
d_call: -
cdr3_nt: TGTGCCAGTAGTACCGGAGGTGCGGGTTGGGAGACCCAGTACTTC
cdr3_aa: CASSTGGAGWETQYF

j_call: TRBJ1-1
v_call: TRBV9
d_call: -
cdr3_nt: TGTGCCAGCAGCCTCAGTTTCAACACTGAAGCTTTCTTT
cdr3_aa: CASSLSFNTEAFF

j_call: TRBJ2-7
v_call: TRBV28
d_call: -
cdr3_nt: TGTGCCAGCAGCCCCGACAGTTACGAGCAGTACTTC
cdr3_aa: CASSPDSYEQYF

j_call: TRBJ2-7
v_call: TRBV28
d_call: -
cdr3_nt: TGTGCCAGCAGTTTGGACTCATACGAGCAGTACTTC
cdr3_aa: CASSLDSYEQYF

j_call: TRBJ1-4
v_call: TRBV7-9
d_call: TRBD1
cdr3_nt: TGTGCCAGCAGCCGAGGGGGCAATACTAATGAAAAACTGTTTTTT
cdr3_aa: CASSRGGNTNEKLFF

j_call: TRBJ1-1
v_call: TRBV4-1
d_call: -
cdr3_nt: TGCGCCAGCAGCCAAGATCGGAGCCTGAACACTGAAGCTTTCTTT
cdr3_aa: CASSQDRSLNTEAFF

j_call: TRBJ1-5
v_call: TRBV19
d_call: TRBD1
cdr3_nt: TGTGCCAGTACTACTCGGGACAGTAGCAATCAGCCCCAGCATTTT
cdr3_aa: CASTTRDSSNQPQHF

j_call: TRBJ2-4
v_call: TRBV4-1
d_call: TRBD1
cdr3_nt: TGCGCCAGCAGCCAGGGGACAGCGAAAAACATTCAGTACTTC
cdr3_aa: CASSQGTAKNIQYF

j_call: TRBJ1-2
v_call: TRBV7-2
d_call: TRBD1
cdr3_nt: TGTGCCAGCACCCCCGGGACAGGGGTTGGCTACACCTTC
cdr3_aa: CASTPGTGVGYTF

j_call: TRBJ1-4
v_call: TRBV4-3
d_call: TRBD1
cdr3_nt: TGCGCCAGCAGCCAAGACGCAGGACAGGGTTTTGCAACTAATGAAAAACTGTTTTTT
cdr3_aa: CASSQDAGQGFATNEKLFF

j_call: TRBJ2-6
v_call: TRBV4-1
d_call: TRBD1
cdr3_nt: TGCGCCAGCAGCTCTAGGGACAGGGCGCAATCTGGGGCCAACGTCCTGACTTTC
cdr3_aa: CASSSRDRAQSGANVLTF